The clone carrying this T cell receptor (beta chain) has a handful of counts. The sample is drawn from a study of blood T cell repertoires in COVID-19. Across the whole study: Spain, Italy and the United States supplied samples that represented acute and convalescent COVID-19. From T cells, B-cell-depleted T cells, or PBMCs came the material, which was cDNA or gDNA.

Authors' processing steps: Estimation of nucleated cell counts was performed using reference gene primer amplification. Assay: immunoSEQ multiplex PCR; the TCRdb copy retains only in-frame clones and omits some. The V and J calls and clone size come from that table; D and trimming were worked out from the DNA. This table holds hundreds of thousands of clones, 80% to 90% found once. The germline V and J ends were trimmed by 1 base and 6 bases, with 19 bases remaining between them. Germline lookup yields CDR1 LGHDT and CDR2 YNNKEL (reference sequence). The CDR3 covers 17 residues. The specimen was peripheral blood. The clonotype was recovered from a woman in her twenties or thirties with active or convalescent COVID-19. V gene TRBV3-1 (or the pseudogene TRBV3-2) combines with J gene TRBJ2-1; maybe TRBD1 (7 bases). CDR3 sequence: CASSQVQGEVLVNEQFF. Written as DNA, the CDR3 is TGTGCCAGCAGCCAAGTCCAGGGGGAGGTTCTGGTCAATGAGCAGTTCTTC.